These 29 T cell receptor beta chains were sequenced from one sample in a study of blood T cell repertoires in COVID-19. Profiled with immunoSEQ multiplex PCR; TCRdb holds only in-frame clones, not every one. The table records under 400,000 clones, around 90% of them present only once. The sequencing input was peripheral blood. All receptors derive from a woman in her sixties with COVID-19, enrolled during active disease.

The J gene is TRBJ2-3, the V gene TRBV3-1 (or the pseudogene TRBV3-2), with TRBD2 matching 9 bases. Germline V gene lookup returns CDR1 LGHDT and CDR2 YNNKEL (reference sequence). The V segment lost 4 bases and the J segment 5 bases; nucleotides outside the gene matches: 10. CDR3 length equals 16 residues. The CDR3 sequence is CASSPRGGLSGDTQYF. DNA for the CDR3: TGTGCCAGCAGCCCGCGGGGGGGCCTTTCGGGAGATACGCAGTATTTT.

The chain recombines TRBV6-5 with TRBJ2-3; D unclear. Germline V gene sequence: CDR1 MNHEY, CDR2 SVGAGI. V dropped 7 bases and J dropped 2 bases, with 7 bases sitting between them. This CDR3 is 12 amino acids long. CDR3 sequence reads: CASTHFTDTQYF. The CDR3 DNA reads TGTGCCAGCACCCACTTCACAGATACGCAGTATTTT.

This clone came up a few times. The V call is TRBV24-1, the J call TRBJ2-7, with D tentatively TRBD2 (6 bases). V was cut by 9 bases and J by 1 base, with 9 bases left in between. The CDR3 consists of 12 residues. From germline, CDR1 is KGHDR and CDR2 SFDVKD. CDR3 DNA sequence: TGTGCCACCTCGGGAGCTTCCTACGAGCAGTACTTC. This encodes CATSGASYEQYF.

The chain links TRBV5-1 to TRBJ1-5; possibly TRBD1 for D (6 bases). Germline V gives CDR1 SGHRS, CDR2 YFSETQ. Trimming removed 0 bases from V and 6 bases from J, with 13 bases in between. CDR3 length: 15 residues. The CDR3 DNA reads TGCGCCAGCAGCTTGGGGGGGCAGGGTAGTCAGCCCCAGCATTTT. Translated, it gives CASSLGGQGSQPQHF. The variable domain in full, with the rest retrieved from reference TRBV5-1 and TRBJ1-5, is KAGVTQTPRYLIKTRGQQVTLSCSPISGHRSVSWYQQTPGQGLQFLFEYFSETQRNKGNFPGRFSGRQFSNSRSEMNVSTLELGDSALYLCASSLGGQGSQPQHFGDGTRLSIL.

V usage is TRBV2 and J usage is TRBJ1-3; D perhaps matches TRBD1 (6 bases). Germline V gene data show CDR1 as SNHLY and CDR2 as FYNNEI. This CDR3 is built from 15 residues. Trimming took off 4 bases at V and 3 bases at J, with 13 bases between the two ends. In nucleotides, the CDR3 is TGTGCCAGCAGTGTACAGGGAGGGCATGGAAACACCATATATTTT. This codes for CASSVQGGHGNTIYF.

V is TRBV5-5 and J is TRBJ1-1; 8 nucleotides line up with TRBD1. CDR3 length equals 14 residues. Germline CDR1 SGHKS, CDR2 YYEKEE (reference sequence). With 6 bases clipped from V and 8 bases from J, the junction kept 12 bases outside the gene matches. CDR3 nucleotides: TGTGCCAGCACCCCAGGGGGCTCCTCGGTGGAAGCTTTCTTT. Its translation is CASTPGGSSVEAFF. Full variable domain (missing parts from reference TRBV5-5 and TRBJ1-1): DAGVTQSPTHLIKTRGQQVTLRCSPISGHKSVSWYQQVLGQGPQFIFQYYEKEERGRGNFPDRFSARQFPNYSSELNVNALLLGDSALYLCASTPGGSSVEAFFGQGTRLTVV.

The genes are TRBV6-5 and TRBJ1-6; D remains unclear. Trimming cost V 6 bases and J 7 bases, with 10 bases left between them. Germline CDR1 and CDR2: MNHEY and SVGAGI. There are 13 residues in the CDR3. The CDR3 DNA sequence: TGTGCCAGCAGCACGAGGGTGAATTCACCCCTCCACTTT. Protein: CASSTRVNSPLHF.

The chain joins TRBV7-2 to TRBJ2-5, with TRBD1 identical over 10 bases. Germline CDR1 and CDR2: SGHTA and FQGNSA. The CDR3 consists of 15 residues. V shed 5 bases and J 9 bases; nucleotides not matched to a gene: 12. The CDR3 region is CASSPTGGLIWAQYF. The CDR3 DNA sequence: TGTGCCAGCAGCCCGACAGGGGGCCTAATTTGGGCCCAGTACTTC.

This rearrangement joins TRBV11-2 to TRBJ1-5; D is undetermined. This CDR3 comprises 13 residues. Trimming removed 3 bases at V and 0 bases at J, with 3 bases between. CDR1 and CDR2 (germline): SGHAT, FQNNGV. Here the CDR3 reads CASSFSSNQPQHF. CDR3 nucleotides: TGTGCCAGCAGCTTCAGTAGCAATCAGCCCCAGCATTTT. The full variable domain, completed using reference TRBV11-2 and TRBJ1-5, is EAGVAQSPRYKIIEKRQSVAFWCNPISGHATLYWYQQILGQGPKLLIQFQNNGVVDDSQLPKDRFSAERLKGVDSTLKIQPAKLEDSAVYLCASSFSSNQPQHFGDGTRLSIL.

This clone showed up just once. The chain has TRBV7-9 and TRBJ1-5; D is ambiguous. Trimming removed 5 bases from V and 4 bases from J, with 15 bases in between. There are 15 residues in the CDR3. In germline, CDR1 is SEHNR, CDR2 FQNEAQ (reference sequence). The CDR3 sequence is CASSQWGEGNQPQHF. As DNA, the CDR3 is TGTGCCAGCAGCCAATGGGGAGAGGGTAATCAGCCCCAGCATTTT.

The J gene is TRBJ2-3, the V gene TRBV14, with TRBD1 identical over 8 bases. Germline-derived CDR1 and CDR2 are SGHDN and FVKESK. This CDR3 comprises 16 residues. V was clipped by 3 bases and J by 1 base; unmatched bases: 6. CDR3 sequence (DNA): TGTGCCAGCAGCCATCGACAGGGGATAGGCACAGATACGCAGTATTTT. This translates into CASSHRQGIGTDTQYF.

This clone has more than one count but fewer than ten. The chain uses TRBV7-3 and TRBJ1-1, with no clear D. CDR1 and CDR2 from the germline V gene are SGHTA and FQGTGA. The ends were cut back, 5 bases at V and 2 bases at J, with 6 bases in the middle. The CDR3 sequence is 12 residues long. The CDR3 sequence: CASSLKNTEAFF. For the CDR3, the DNA is TGTGCCAGCAGCCTTAAAAACACTGAAGCTTTCTTT.

This chain joins TRBV30 and TRBJ2-3; 7 bases agree with TRBD2. CDR3 length: 14 residues. Germline assignment: CDR1 GTSNPN and CDR2 SVGIG (reference sequence). The trim removed 5 bases at V and 1 base at J, leaving 6 bases unmatched. Written as DNA, the CDR3 is TGTGCCTGGCATCGGGGGGTTCGCACAGATACGCAGTATTTT. Translation: CAWHRGVRTDTQYF.

The chain combines TRBV28 with TRBJ1-1; D is unresolved. Trimming took 4 bases from V and 3 from J, leaving 12 bases between them. This CDR3 is built from 14 residues. Germline lookup yields CDR1 MDHEN and CDR2 SYDVKM. CDR3 loop: CASSSGKYDTEAFF. The CDR3 coding sequence is TGTGCCAGCAGTTCCGGGAAGTATGACACTGAAGCTTTCTTT.

This clone was recorded once. The chain carries TRBV11-2 and TRBJ1-4; 8 bases map to TRBD1. Germline V CDR1 and CDR2: SGHAT, FQNNGV. This CDR3 is 16 amino acids long. The V and J ends lost 3 bases and 2 bases, in that order; junction bases with no gene match: 5. The CDR3 DNA reads as TGTGCCAGCAGCTTCCACAGGGGGGAGACTAATGAAAAACTGTTTTTT. Translating gives CASSFHRGETNEKLFF.

For this clone: The junction departs from germline at one end; a sequencing error may be responsible. The chain joins TRBV10-2 to TRBJ2-1, with TRBD2 matching over 7 bases. Germline V gene data show CDR1 as WSHSY and CDR2 as SAAADI. This CDR3 contains 16 residues. The CDR3 sequence is CASTEIGGGSYNEQFF. The CDR3 DNA follows: TGCGCCAGCACTGAGATTGGCGGGGGATCCTACAATGAGCAGTTCTTC.

This chain connects TRBV19 to TRBJ2-3; 8 nucleotides align to TRBD2. Germline loops: CDR1 LNHDA, CDR2 SQIVND (reference sequence). V shed 4 bases, J shed 5 bases, and the junction held 14 bases outside the gene matches. The CDR3 loop spans 17 amino acids. The CDR3 DNA follows: TGTGCCAGTAGTACCTCGTTGGATAGCGGGGTAGGAGATACGCAGTATTTT. Encoded protein: CASSTSLDSGVGDTQYF.

The CDR3 is CASSGNRDQPQHF. CDR3 nucleotides: TGTGCCAGCAGCGGGAACAGAGATCAGCCCCAGCATTTT. The chain is built from TRBV12-3 or TRBV12-4 and TRBJ1-5; D unclear. V shed 6 bases and J shed 5 bases, with 11 bases lying between them. The CDR3 has 13 residues.

The chain uses TRBV12-3 or TRBV12-4 and TRBJ1-1; 7 positions match TRBD1. The CDR3 is 13 amino acids. With 5 bases clipped from V and 8 bases from J, the junction kept 8 bases outside the gene matches. The CDR3 DNA is TGTGCCAGCAGTACGCGGACAGGCGGAGAAGCTTTCTTT. Amino acid sequence: CASSTRTGGEAFF.

This rearrangement joins TRBV19 to TRBJ1-2, with TRBD1 matching over 9 bases. V lost 2 bases, J lost 6 bases, and 13 bases stayed unmatched. From germline, CDR1 is LNHDA and CDR2 SQIVND (reference sequence). The CDR3 contains 17 residues. CDR3 coding DNA: TGTGCCAGTAGTATATTGACGCCGGGGGACAGGGTGGATGGCTACACCTTC. It encodes CASSILTPGDRVDGYTF.

The V call is TRBV5-1, the J call TRBJ1-3; 7 bases are a match to TRBD1. The CDR3 covers 16 residues. The ends lost 0 bases at V and 4 bases at J; junction bases unmatched: 7. Looked up from germline, CDR1 is SGHRS and CDR2 is YFSETQ. In nucleotides, the CDR3 is TGCGCCAGCAGCTTGGAGGGACAGACACACGGAAACACCATATATTTT. Residues: CASSLEGQTHGNTIYF.

This clone was counted a single time. This sequence joins TRBV11-2 and TRBJ1-2, with TRBD1 matching over 9 bases. The CDR3 runs to 15 residues. Germline V gene data show CDR1 as SGHAT and CDR2 as FQNNGV. J gave up 5 bases and V 1 base, and 5 bases lay outside the gene matches. In DNA form, the CDR3 reads TGTGCCAGCAGCTTAGCTTATGGACAGGGGTATGGCTACACCTTC. Protein product: CASSLAYGQGYGYTF.

DNA of the CDR3: TGTGCCAGCTCACCACCGCCCGGGAGGGAATCTAGCAATCAGCCCCAGCATTTT. It translates to CASSPPPGRESSNQPQHF. The V call is TRBV18, the J call TRBJ1-5; no reliable D call. V was shortened by 0 bases and J by 0 bases, with 15 bases between the two germline ends. The CDR3 loop spans 18 amino acids. Germline lookup yields CDR1 KGHSH and CDR2 LQKENI.

The chain carries TRBV27 and TRBJ1-5; D perhaps matches TRBD1 (5 bases). The germline gives CDR1 MNHEY, CDR2 SMNVEV (reference sequence). This CDR3 has 12 residues. Between the trimmed V and J ends, which lost 4 bases and 7 bases, there was a span of 8 bases. CDR3 in amino acids: CASSWGGQPQHF. CDR3 coding DNA: TGTGCCAGCAGTTGGGGGGGGCAGCCCCAGCATTTT.

Worth noting for this clone: This specimen includes other DNA sequences encoding the same CDR3. This chain joins TRBV5-1 and TRBJ1-5, with no clear D. CDR1 is SGHRS, CDR2 YFSETQ, per germline. The CDR3 has 13 amino acids. V lost 4 bases to trimming and J lost 0 bases, with 5 bases between them. The DNA of the CDR3 is TGCGCCAGCAGCCGAGATAGCAATCAGCCCCAGCATTTT. The encoded protein is CASSRDSNQPQHF.

The J gene is TRBJ2-1, the V gene TRBV2; TRBD1 might be the D (5 bases). The CDR3 runs 14 residues. V was shortened by 5 bases and J by 5 bases, with 13 bases between the two germline ends. Germline values: CDR1 SNHLY, CDR2 FYNNEI. CDR3 DNA: TGTGCCAGCAGTAGTAGACAGAAAAACAATGAGCAGTTCTTC. Amino acids: CASSSRQKNNEQFF.

V is TRBV27 and J is TRBJ1-6, with D perhaps TRBD1 (5 bases). Trimming pared 2 bases from V and 4 bases from J, leaving 21 bases between. The CDR3 contains 19 residues. In germline, CDR1 is MNHEY, CDR2 SMNVEV (reference sequence). CDR3 DNA sequence: TGTGCCAGCAGTTTACTGGCGGTTCGTCAATCAGGGTATAATTCACCCCTCCACTTT. Protein: CASSLLAVRQSGYNSPLHF.

The chain joins TRBV18 to TRBJ1-1, with D uncertain. The V gene lost 3 bases and the J gene lost 0 bases, with 8 bases spanning the gap. The CDR3 sequence is 14 residues long. Germline CDR1 is KGHSH and CDR2 is LQKENI. Here the CDR3 reads CASSPEQMNTEAFF. In DNA, the CDR3 is TGTGCCAGCTCACCGGAACAGATGAACACTGAAGCTTTCTTT.

The chain's CDR3 is CASSATGRTNEKLFF. CDR3 nucleotides: TGTGCCAGCAGCGCGACAGGCCGCACTAATGAAAAACTGTTTTTT. The rearrangement uses TRBV9 and TRBJ1-4, with D possibly TRBD1 on 6 matching bases. The CDR3 is 15 amino acids. V lost 3 bases to trimming and J lost 2 bases, with 11 bases between them. Germline-derived CDR1 and CDR2 are SGDLS and YYNGEE.